This T cell receptor (beta chain) emerged from a study of T-cell reconstitution after alpha-beta-depleted transplantation in children. Study-wide results and limits: After transplant, at about two months, alpha-beta T cells were reportedly derived from several hundred expanded graft clones. Elevated TCRbeta diversity at day 60 was traced, in some patients, to surviving recipient T cells and thymic progenitors. T-cell numbers and diversity, one year after transplant, stemmed largely from T cells that were newly produced.

Molecular barcoding with unique molecular identifiers was used for the TCRbeta library. TCRdb reprocessed the PCR reads with MiXCR, giving one entry per CDR3 protein. The profile shows 200,000 to 300,000 distinct CDR3 sequences, 20% to 30% of them singletons. V shed 7 bases and J shed 0 bases, with 20 bases lying between them. Germline-derived CDR1 and CDR2 are MDHEN and SYDVKM. CDR3 length: 17 amino acids. With respect to this clonotype: Antigen specificity is unknown.

The sample consisted of PBMCs, mostly from graft donor cells, taken 360 days after TCRalphabeta/CD19-depleted stem cell transplant. This chain joins TRBV28 and TRBJ2-3; possible D gene TRBD2, 6 bases. This TCR was sampled from a female patient between 2 and 10 years old who had a stem cell transplant for congenital amegakaryocytic thrombocytopenia, so the T cells may come from the graft donor. The CDR3 spells CASIRVSGGTSTDTQYF. The CDR3 bases are TGTGCCAGCATCCGGGTTTCCGGCGGGACTAGCACAGATACGCAGTATTTT. The full variable domain, rest sourced from reference TRBV28 and TRBJ2-3, is DVKVTQSSRYLVKRTGEKVFLECVQDMDHENMFWYRQDPGLGLRLIYFSYDVKMKEKGDIPEGYSVSREKKERFSLILESASTNQTSMYLCASIRVSGGTSTDTQYFGPGTRLTVL.